This TCR beta chain was captured by sequencing in a study of cytomegalovirus exposure and HLA in healthy donors. About this clone itself: The antigen is unknown.

In the PCR, 60 Vbeta and 13 Jbeta primers were used. The assay was immunoSEQ multiplex PCR, and TCRdb's table has in-frame clones only and misses some. The top ten hold 3% to 4.5% of the sample, which has about 130,000 clones, approximately 80% seen once. Study-level points and caveats: Most TCR sequences proved rare, with some public TCRs found in many donors.

The CDR3 covers 14 residues. Germline assignment: CDR1 SGHAT and CDR2 FQDESV (reference sequence). The V and J ends lost 5 bases and 2 bases respectively, with 13 bases between them. This rearrangement joins TRBV11-1 to TRBJ2-7; no clear D gene. The sequence derives from a man aged 40-49 years in good health and CMV-seronegative. The specimen sequenced was PBMCs. CDR3: CASSRAPGPYEQYF. CDR3 DNA sequence: TGTGCCAGCAGCCGAGCCCCGGGTCCCTACGAGCAGTACTTC.